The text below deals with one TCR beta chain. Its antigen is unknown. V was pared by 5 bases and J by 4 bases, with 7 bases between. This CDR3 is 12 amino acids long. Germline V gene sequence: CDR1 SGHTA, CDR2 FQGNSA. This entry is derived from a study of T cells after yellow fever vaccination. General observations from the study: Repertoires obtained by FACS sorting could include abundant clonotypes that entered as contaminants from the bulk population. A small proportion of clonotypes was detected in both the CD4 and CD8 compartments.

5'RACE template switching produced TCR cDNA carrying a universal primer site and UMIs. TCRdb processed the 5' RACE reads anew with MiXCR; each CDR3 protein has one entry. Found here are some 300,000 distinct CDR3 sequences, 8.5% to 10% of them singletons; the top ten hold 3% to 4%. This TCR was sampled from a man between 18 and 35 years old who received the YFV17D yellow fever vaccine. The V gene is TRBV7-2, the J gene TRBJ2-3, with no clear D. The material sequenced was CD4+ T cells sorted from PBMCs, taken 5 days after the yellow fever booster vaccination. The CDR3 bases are TGTGCCAGCAGCGCCCAATCAGATACGCAGTATTTT. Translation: CASSAQSDTQYF. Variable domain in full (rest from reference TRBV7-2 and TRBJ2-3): GAGVSQSPSNKVTEKGKDVELRCDPISGHTALYWYRQSLGQGLEFLIYFQGNSAPDKSGLPSDRFSAERTGGSVSTLTIQRTQQEDSAVYLCASSAQSDTQYFGPGTRLTVL.